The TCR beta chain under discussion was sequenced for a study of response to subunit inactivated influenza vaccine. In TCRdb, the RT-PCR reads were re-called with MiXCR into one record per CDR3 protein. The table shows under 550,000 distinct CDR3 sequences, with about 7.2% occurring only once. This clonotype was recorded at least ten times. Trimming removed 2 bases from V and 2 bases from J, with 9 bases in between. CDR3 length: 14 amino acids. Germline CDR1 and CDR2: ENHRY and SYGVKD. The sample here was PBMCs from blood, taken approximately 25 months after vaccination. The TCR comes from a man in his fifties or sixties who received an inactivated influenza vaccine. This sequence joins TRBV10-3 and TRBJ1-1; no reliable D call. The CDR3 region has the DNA TGTGCCATCAGTGAGCGGCGAGGAAACACTGAAGCTTTCTTT. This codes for CAISERRGNTEAFF.